These T cell receptor beta chains were read from a single sample in a study of cytomegalovirus exposure and HLA in healthy donors. TCRdb's table, derived via immunoSEQ multiplex PCR, lists solely in-frame clones and lacks some. The table has approximately 150,000 clones, roughly 80% seen once. The sequenced sample consisted of PBMCs. These receptors were collected from a human donor in good health. CDR3s include the opening cysteine and the closing phenylalanine or tryptophan. Fields, in order: CDR3 length, J gene, D gene, clone size, V gene, CDR3 protein, CDR3 DNA. D genes are given only for firm matches. Only part of the rows carry a size: once, few, many, or a class if the clone is expanded.

15 | TRBJ1-2 | TRBD1 | NA | TRBV5-1 | CASSPMPGQSYGYTF | TGCGCCAGCAGCCCTATGCCGGGACAGTCGTATGGCTACACCTTC
14 | TRBJ2-7 | TRBD1 | NA | TRBV5-1 | CASSLGQGAYEQYF | TGCGCCAGCAGCTTGGGACAGGGGGCTTACGAGCAGTACTTC
15 | TRBJ2-5 | NA | few | TRBV5-1 | CASSFNQGTQETQYF | TGCGCCAGCAGCTTTAACCAAGGGACACAAGAGACCCAGTACTTC
15 | TRBJ2-7 | NA | NA | TRBV11-3 | CASSLDGSGLNEQYF | TGTGCCAGCAGCTTAGACGGCTCAGGGTTGAACGAGCAGTACTTC
15 | TRBJ1-5 | NA | NA | TRBV16 | CASSYNVNSNQPQHF | TGTGCCAGCAGCTACAATGTCAACAGCAATCAGCCCCAGCATTTT
11 | TRBJ2-1 | NA | NA | TRBV25-1 | CASSQLCEQFF | TGTGCCAGCAGCCAACTTTGTGAGCAGTTCTTC
14 | TRBJ1-1 | NA | NA | TRBV4-3 | CASSWQAGSTEAFF | TGCGCCAGCAGCTGGCAAGCGGGGAGCACTGAAGCTTTCTTT
14 | TRBJ1-5 | NA | NA | TRBV6-1 | CASSEFGGMQPQHF | TGTGCCAGCAGTGAATTCGGGGGGATGCAGCCCCAGCATTTT
21 | TRBJ2-2 | NA | NA | TRBV27 | CASSLREIQGFSSRNTGELFF | TGTGCCAGCAGTTTACGGGAGATACAGGGGTTTTCGTCCCGGAACACCGGGGAGCTGTTTTTT
14 | TRBJ1-2 | NA | NA | TRBV4-3 | CASSQVQGRGGYTF | TGCGCCAGCAGCCAAGTACAAGGGAGGGGCGGCTACACCTTC
17 | TRBJ2-5 | NA | few | TRBV13 | CASSLGLPRHYQETQYF | TGTGCCAGCAGCTTAGGACTGCCCCGACATTACCAAGAGACCCAGTACTTC
16 | TRBJ2-1 | NA | NA | TRBV7-6 | CASSSPGGFGYNEQFF | TGTGCCAGCAGCTCCCCAGGGGGGTTTGGCTACAATGAGCAGTTCTTC
14 | TRBJ2-7 | NA | NA | TRBV27 | CASSPGLTQHEQYF | TGTGCCAGCAGTCCAGGCCTAACGCAGCACGAGCAGTACTTC
16 | TRBJ2-7 | TRBD2 | NA | TRBV2 | CASSEALAGEYYEQYF | TGTGCCAGCAGTGAAGCTCTAGCGGGAGAGTACTACGAGCAGTACTTC
14 | TRBJ1-2 | TRBD1 | NA | TRBV7-2 | CASSLPDRGDGYTF | TGTGCCAGCAGCTTACCGGACAGGGGAGATGGCTACACCTTC
15 | TRBJ1-4 | NA | NA | TRBV11-3 | CASSLGTLTNEKLFF | TGTGCCAGCAGCCTAGGGACTTTAACTAATGAAAAACTGTTTTTT
15 | TRBJ2-3 | TRBD2 | few | TRBV5-5 | CASSLGLAGGFTQYF | TGTGCCAGCAGCTTAGGACTAGCGGGGGGCTTTACGCAGTATTTT
15 | TRBJ2-7 | TRBD2 | NA | TRBV9 | CASSEGTSDTYEQYF | TGTGCCAGCAGCGAAGGGACTAGCGATACCTACGAGCAGTACTTC
17 | TRBJ2-2 | NA | NA | TRBV5-4 | CASSLEVLGSDTGELFF | TGTGCCAGCAGCTTGGAAGTACTAGGCTCCGACACCGGGGAGCTGTTTTTT
13 | TRBJ1-1 | NA | NA | TRBV18 | CASSPSSYTEAFF | TGTGCCAGCTCACCATCTTCCTACACTGAAGCTTTCTTT
14 | TRBJ2-5 | NA | NA | TRBV5-8 | CASSRIDWQETQYF | TGTGCCAGCAGCCGCATCGACTGGCAAGAGACCCAGTACTTC
15 | TRBJ2-3 | NA | few | TRBV5-1 | CASSVVIPSTDTQYF | TGCGCCAGCAGTGTCGTTATCCCTAGCACAGATACGCAGTATTTT
13 | TRBJ1-2 | NA | NA | TRBV19 | CASSVQGYYGYTF | TGTGCCAGTAGTGTTCAGGGGTACTATGGCTACACCTTC
16 | TRBJ2-2 | TRBD1 | NA | TRBV10-1 | CASSGGQGAHTGELFF | TGCGCCAGCAGTGGAGGACAGGGGGCACACACCGGGGAGCTGTTTTTT
16 | TRBJ2-2 | TRBD1 | NA | TRBV7-6 | CASSTPLGTATGELFF | TGTGCCAGCAGCACCCCTCTTGGGACAGCCACCGGGGAGCTGTTTTTT
13 | TRBJ1-5 | TRBD1 | NA | TRBV6-5 | CASNRGPDQPQHF | TGTGCCAGCAACAGGGGGCCCGATCAGCCCCAGCATTTT
13 | TRBJ2-1 | TRBD1 | NA | TRBV6-1 | CATWDRAYNEQFF | TGTGCCACCTGGGACAGGGCCTACAATGAGCAGTTCTTC
8 | TRBJ1-1 | NA | NA | TRBV6-6 | CASNGAFF | TGTGCCAGCAACGGAGCTTTCTTT
14 | TRBJ2-7 | NA | NA | TRBV9 | CASSGRDFTYEQYF | TGTGCCAGCAGCGGGCGGGACTTTACCTACGAGCAGTACTTC
14 | TRBJ2-7 | TRBD2 | NA | TRBV27 | CASSSGTSQREQYF | TGTGCCAGCAGTTCAGGGACTAGTCAGCGCGAGCAGTACTTC
15 | TRBJ1-2 | NA | NA | TRBV13 | CASSFFGQPNYGYTF | TGTGCCAGCAGCTTTTTCGGACAGCCTAACTATGGCTACACCTTC
14 | TRBJ1-1 | NA | once | TRBV7-2 | CASSFTRGNTEAFF | TGTGCCAGCAGCTTCACCAGGGGGAACACTGAAGCTTTCTTT
14 | TRBJ2-7 | NA | NA | TRBV6-5 | CASSYSGEVYEQYF | TGTGCCAGCAGTTACTCCGGGGAAGTCTACGAGCAGTACTTC
14 | TRBJ2-2 | TRBD2 | NA | TRBV27 | CASRDGGGTGELFF | TGTGCCAGTCGCGACGGCGGGGGGACCGGGGAGCTGTTTTTT
13 | TRBJ2-7 | TRBD1 | NA | TRBV19 | CASSVITGAEQYF | TGTGCCAGTAGTGTAATAACAGGGGCCGAGCAGTACTTC
13 | TRBJ1-2 | NA | NA | TRBV10-2 | CASSEAGYDGYTF | TGCGCCAGCAGTGAGGCGGGGTACGATGGCTACACCTTC
15 | TRBJ1-4 | NA | NA | TRBV11-3 | CASSSEGRSNEKLFF | TGTGCCAGCAGCTCGGAGGGACGGAGTAATGAAAAACTGTTTTTT
14 | TRBJ2-1 | NA | NA | TRBV7-9 | CASSLSGRYNEQFF | TGTGCCAGCAGCCTTTCAGGCAGGTACAATGAGCAGTTCTTC
16 | TRBJ2-2 | TRBD2 | NA | TRBV9 | CASSVVASGGTGELFF | TGTGCCAGCAGCGTAGTGGCTAGCGGGGGCACCGGGGAGCTGTTTTTT